This T cell receptor (beta chain) is from a study of patients and donors after allogeneic stem cell transplantation. Trimming took 3 bases from V and 1 from J, leaving 16 bases between them. The CDR3 has 16 residues. TCRdb used MiXCR to reprocess the RT-PCR reads, holding one entry per CDR3 protein. The repertoire holds 10,000 to 12,000 distinct CDR3 sequences, with under 25% as singletons. Sequencing was performed on blood, either unsorted or a sorted T cell fraction (not recorded which). J is TRBJ2-7 and V is TRBV12-3 or TRBV12-4, with D possibly TRBD1 on 5 matching bases. The sequence was collected from a human donor who was either an allogeneic HSCT recipient or a stem cell or donor lymphocyte infusion donor (not recorded which). It is not recorded whose cells these are; they may come from a transplant donor. In nucleotides, the CDR3 is TGTGCCAGCAGTTTCTCGATGGGGCCCGAATCCTACGAGCAGTACTTC. Amino acid sequence: CASSFSMGPESYEQYF.